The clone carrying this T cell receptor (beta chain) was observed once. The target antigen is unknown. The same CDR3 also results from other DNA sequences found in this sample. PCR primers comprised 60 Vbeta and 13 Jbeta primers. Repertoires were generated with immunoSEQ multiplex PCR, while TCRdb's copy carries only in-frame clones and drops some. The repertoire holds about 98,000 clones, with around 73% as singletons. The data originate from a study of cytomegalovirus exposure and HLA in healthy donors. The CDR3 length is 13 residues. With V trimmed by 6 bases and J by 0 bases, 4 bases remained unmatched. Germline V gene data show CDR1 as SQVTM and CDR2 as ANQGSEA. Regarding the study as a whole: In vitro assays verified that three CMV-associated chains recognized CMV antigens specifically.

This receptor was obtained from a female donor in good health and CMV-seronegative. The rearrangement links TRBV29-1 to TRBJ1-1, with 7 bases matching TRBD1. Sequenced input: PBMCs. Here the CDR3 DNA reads TGCAGCGTCGGGGACAGTTTGAACACTGAAGCTTTCTTT. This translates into CSVGDSLNTEAFF.